This passage covers 14 T cell receptor beta chains from one sample sequenced in a study of T cell repertoires in cytomegalovirus infection. TCRdb ran MiXCR on the reads and lists one entry per CDR3 protein. The data hold around 530,000 distinct CDR3 sequences, with more than 20% observed a single time. The sequencing input was PBMCs. Receptors were obtained from a human donor in good health (CMV status not recorded). Some clones in this sample may be carry-over from other donors' samples.

This clonotype was counted many times. The chain joins TRBV6-2 or TRBV6-3 to TRBJ2-7; D might be TRBD1 (6 bases). The CDR3 covers 12 residues. The germline V and J ends were trimmed by 5 bases and 3 bases, with 8 bases remaining between them. Germline values: CDR1 MNHEY, CDR2 SVGEGT. The CDR3 sequence is CASSPQGYEQYV. The CDR3 nucleotides read TGTGCCAGCAGTCCACAGGGCTACGAGCAGTACGTC.

At least ten counts were recorded for this clonotype. V gene TRBV7-3 combines with J gene TRBJ1-4; possibly TRBD1 for D (6 bases). Germline loops: CDR1 SGHTA, CDR2 FQGTGA. This CDR3 has 15 amino acids. The V end was cut by 3 bases, the J end by 6 bases, with 14 bases between. The CDR3 loop reads CASSFQGSEHEKLFF. The CDR3 DNA reads as TGTGCCAGCAGCTTCCAGGGGTCCGAGCATGAAAAACTGTTTTTT.

CDR3 nucleotides: TGCAGCGCTGCTAGCGGGGATGAGCAGTTCTTC. It translates to CSAASGDEQFF. J is TRBJ2-1 and V is TRBV29-1; 9 nucleotides line up with TRBD2. This CDR3 is 11 amino acids long. Germline V gene data show CDR1 as SQVTM and CDR2 as ANQGSEA. V shed 7 bases and J 8 bases; nucleotides not matched to a gene: 3.

In its sample, this clonotype was seen many times. The CDR3 spells CASRRGNEQFF. In DNA form, the CDR3 reads TGTGCCAGCAGAAGGGGGAATGAGCAGTTCTTC. The chain recombines TRBV6-6 with TRBJ2-1; D is possibly TRBD1 (6 bases). Trimming removed 6 bases from V and 7 bases from J, with 7 bases in between. Per the germline V gene, CDR1 is MNHNY and CDR2 is SVGAGI (reference sequence). The CDR3 extends over 11 amino acids.

In this sample, this clonotype turned up many times. The chain joins TRBV28 to TRBJ1-2; D remains ambiguous. The CDR3 has 13 residues. With 2 bases removed from V and 7 bases from J, the gap between germline ends came to 11 bases. Germline V gene data show CDR1 as MDHEN and CDR2 as SYDVKM. CDR3 bases: TGTGCCAGCAGTTTAGTCCAAATGGGTGGCTACACCTTC. Translation gives CASSLVQMGGYTF.

The chain uses TRBV6-6 and TRBJ1-5; D unclear. The CDR3 covers 14 residues. Germline V gene lookup returns CDR1 MNHNY and CDR2 SVGAGI (reference sequence). Trimming cost V 5 bases and J 4 bases, with 12 bases left between them. CDR3 in amino acids: CASSLGPQNQPQHF. The CDR3 DNA follows: TGTGCCAGCAGTCTAGGACCACAAAATCAGCCCCAGCATTTT.

This clonotype was detected many times. The rearrangement joins TRBV7-2 to TRBJ2-3; D not resolved. Looked up from germline, CDR1 is SGHTA and CDR2 is FQGNSA. V gave up 5 bases and J gave up 8 bases, with 14 bases separating them. The CDR3 spans 13 residues. The CDR3 sequence: CASSPPLAFTQYF. The CDR3 coding sequence is TGTGCCAGCAGCCCCCCCCTGGCATTTACGCAGTATTTT.

This chain links TRBV6-6 with TRBJ1-1, with TRBD1 as a possible D gene (6 bases). This CDR3 is built from 14 residues. CDR1 is MNHNY and CDR2 is SVGAGI in the germline V gene (reference sequence). V was trimmed by 0 bases and J by 10 bases, leaving 15 bases between them. CDR3 nucleotides: TGTGCCAGCAGTTACTCAGGTTTTGAGGGGGGAGCTTTCTTT. It is translated as CASSYSGFEGGAFF.

This clonotype occurred many times. This rearrangement joins TRBV7-2 to TRBJ2-5; the match to TRBD2 covers 8 bases. Germline loops: CDR1 SGHTA, CDR2 FQGNSA. CDR3 length: 16 amino acids. V was pared by 5 bases and J by 6 bases, with 14 bases of the junction left unmatched. CDR3 DNA: TGTGCCAGCAGCCCGGGGGCCAGCGGGAGTGTCAAGACCCAGTACTTC. Encoded protein: CASSPGASGSVKTQYF.

This clonotype was counted only a few times. The chain links TRBV12-3 or TRBV12-4 to TRBJ1-3; no reliable D call. Deletions cut 4 bases from V and 6 bases from J, with 7 bases between. The CDR3 is 12 amino acids. CDR3 region: CASSSTKNTIYF. The CDR3 DNA reads TGTGCCAGCAGTTCGACGAAAAACACCATATATTTT.

The CDR3 sequence: CASSQAGETSGWFF. As DNA, the CDR3 is TGCGCCAGCAGCCAAGCCGGGGAGACTAGCGGGTGGTTCTTC. The chain combines TRBV4-3 with TRBJ2-1; 10 bases line up with TRBD2. V was pared by 1 base and J by 15 bases, with 9 bases of the junction left unmatched. Germline CDR1 and CDR2: LGHNA and YSLEER. This CDR3 spans 14 amino acids.

Only a few counts were recorded for this clonotype. This CDR3 is CASTLSGGGYEQYF. In DNA form, the CDR3 reads TGTGCCAGCACCCTCAGCGGGGGAGGCTACGAGCAGTACTTC. This rearrangement joins TRBV6-2 or TRBV6-3 to TRBJ2-7; 8 bases fit TRBD2. The junction had 8 bases not matched to a gene; V was cut back by 7 bases and J by 3 bases. The germline CDR1 and CDR2 sequences are MNHEY and SVGEGT. This CDR3 comprises 14 residues.

The chain carries TRBV5-4 and TRBJ2-7; D might be TRBD2 (6 bases). Germline V CDR1 and CDR2: SGHNT, YYREEE (reference sequence). There are 16 residues in the CDR3. V was cut by 3 bases and J by 4 bases, with 20 bases left in between. CDR3 nucleotide sequence: TGTGCCAGCAGCTCGACTAGTTGGGAGAGCCGTTACGAGCAGTACTTC. The encoded protein is CASSSTSWESRYEQYF.

This clonotype was seen a handful of times. V gene TRBV4-1 combines with J gene TRBJ1-5, with a possible D match to TRBD1 (5 bases). Germline CDR1 and CDR2: MGHRA and YSYEKL. The CDR3 has 15 residues. V lost 0 bases to trimming and J lost 7 bases, with 13 bases between them. Written as DNA, the CDR3 is TGCGCCAGCAGCCAAGAGGGAGGGGCGAGACAGCCCCAGCATTTT. The encoded protein is CASSQEGGARQPQHF.